The 27 T cell receptor beta chains below were found in one sample sequenced in a study of blood T cell repertoires in COVID-19. Sequencing was performed with immunoSEQ multiplex PCR; in TCRdb, only in-frame clones are kept and a portion is missing. The table records about 55,000 clones, approximately 85% of them present only once. What was sequenced was peripheral blood. Source of these receptors: a human donor in a cohort sampled during active COVID-19.

In DNA form, the CDR3 reads TGTGCCAGCAGTCGGACAGGTCGGACTCCCGAAAAACTGTTTTTT. This encodes CASSRTGRTPEKLFF. The rearrangement uses TRBV2 and TRBJ1-4; 7 bases are shared with TRBD1. The CDR3 extends over 15 amino acids. Germline lookup yields CDR1 SNHLY and CDR2 FYNNEI. The V gene end was trimmed by 5 bases and the J gene end by 8 bases; junction bases not matched to a gene: 11.

V usage is TRBV7-8 and J usage is TRBJ2-2, with a tentative D call TRBD1 (5 bases). V lost 4 bases and J lost 4, with 13 bases in between. The germline V gene has CDR1 SGHVS and CDR2 FQNEAQ. The CDR3 is 15 residues long. CDR3 nucleotide sequence: TGTGCCAGCAGCTCCTGGACAAGGGCCACCGGGGAGCTGTTTTTT. Its translation: CASSSWTRATGELFF.

The chain carries TRBV11-3 and TRBJ2-3; a possible D gene is TRBD1 (7 bases). Between the trimmed V and J ends, which lost 5 bases and 4 bases, there was a span of 19 bases. Germline loops: CDR1 SGHNT, CDR2 YENEEA. The CDR3 runs to 16 residues. CDR3 sequence: CASSPRQGGGADTQYF. The CDR3 DNA sequence: TGTGCCAGCAGCCCCCGCCAGGGGGGCGGCGCAGATACGCAGTATTTT.

The chain links TRBV6-6 to TRBJ2-7, with D possibly being TRBD1 (5 bases). In germline, CDR1 is MNHNY, CDR2 SVGAGI (reference sequence). V lost 2 bases and J 4 bases, leaving 18 bases between the germline ends. CDR3 size: 16 residues. Here the CDR3 DNA reads TGTGCCAGCAGTTACCCCCGCCAGGGTGGCTCTTACGAGCAGTACTTC. Protein: CASSYPRQGGSYEQYF.

The gene calls are TRBV5-1 and TRBJ1-4, with 9 bases that match TRBD1. Germline values: CDR1 SGHRS, CDR2 YFSETQ. This CDR3 region has 14 residues. V lost 4 bases and J lost 8; bases outside the gene matches: 6. CDR3 nucleotides: TGCGCCAGCAGCCGGACAGGGGAAGGGGAAAAACTGTTTTTT. Protein: CASSRTGEGEKLFF.

The rearrangement uses TRBV12-3 or TRBV12-4 and TRBJ1-3, with a weak D call TRBD1 (5 bases). Trimming shortened V by 6 bases and J by 5 bases, and 11 bases separated the two germline ends. The CDR3 runs to 13 residues. The CDR3 reads CASSPTGRNTIYF. Written as DNA, the CDR3 is TGTGCCAGCAGCCCAACAGGAAGAAACACCATATATTTT.

This clone was recorded a few times. The chain links TRBV3-1 (or the pseudogene TRBV3-2) to TRBJ1-1; D is unresolved. This CDR3 is 14 amino acids long. Germline assignment: CDR1 LGHDT and CDR2 YNNKEL (reference sequence). V gave up 0 bases and J gave up 6 bases, with 11 bases separating them. CDR3 in amino acids: CASSQELTVAEAFF. In nucleotides, the CDR3 is TGTGCCAGCAGCCAAGAGTTAACAGTCGCTGAAGCTTTCTTT.

V and J are TRBV3-1 (or the pseudogene TRBV3-2) and TRBJ2-1; D possibly corresponds to TRBD1 (6 bases). The CDR3 is 14 residues long. Germline CDR1 is LGHDT and CDR2 is YNNKEL (reference sequence). V dropped 2 bases and J dropped 8 bases, with 13 bases sitting between them. The CDR3 DNA is TGTGCCAGCAGCCAACGATCAGGGGCCGATGAGCAGTTCTTC. Translation: CASSQRSGADEQFF.

The J gene is TRBJ1-6, the V gene TRBV28, with a possible D match to TRBD1 (6 bases). CDR1 is MDHEN, CDR2 SYDVKM, per germline. The ends were cut back, 8 bases at V and 6 bases at J, with 8 bases in the middle. CDR3 size: 12 residues. CDR3 DNA: TGTGCCAGCGGACAGTTTAATTCACCCCTCCACTTT. Protein product: CASGQFNSPLHF.

The chain couples TRBV20-1 to TRBJ2-5; no clear D. This CDR3 comprises 11 residues. In germline, CDR1 is DFQATT, CDR2 SNEGSKA (reference sequence). The V gene lost 6 bases and the J gene lost 0 bases, with 5 bases spanning the gap. CDR3 nucleotide sequence: TGCAGTGCCCAGTACCAAGAGACCCAGTACTTC. This encodes CSAQYQETQYF.

This clone has a single count. V and J are TRBV7-2 and TRBJ2-2; 12 bases map to TRBD2. The CDR3 runs to 17 residues. CDR1 is SGHTA, CDR2 FQGNSA, per germline. The junction had 5 bases not matched to a gene; V was cut back by 5 bases and J by 1 base. CDR3 nucleotide sequence: TGTGCCAGCAGCGCGAGACTAGCGGGAGTGAACACCGGGGAGCTGTTTTTT. Encoded protein: CASSARLAGVNTGELFF.

In its sample, this clone was seen once. CDR3 residues: CASSLGAVRETQYF. In DNA form, the CDR3 reads TGCGCCAGCAGCTTAGGAGCGGTTAGGGAGACCCAGTACTTC. The V call is TRBV5-1, the J call TRBJ2-5; D perhaps matches TRBD2 (5 bases). The CDR3 contains 14 residues. V dropped 2 bases and J dropped 5 bases, with 13 bases sitting between them. The germline gives CDR1 SGHRS, CDR2 YFSETQ.

The rearrangement links TRBV5-1 to TRBJ1-2, with 7 bases that match TRBD1. There are 12 residues in the CDR3. From germline, CDR1 is SGHRS and CDR2 YFSETQ. V was clipped by 4 bases and J by 8 bases; unmatched bases: 5. The DNA of the CDR3 is TGCGCCAGCAGCCTCGGACAGGCCGGCTACACCTTC. Protein product: CASSLGQAGYTF.

Written as DNA, the CDR3 is TGTGCCAGCAGTTTTGACAGAATATTGAAACATAGCAATCAGCCCCAGCATTTT. This codes for CASSFDRILKHSNQPQHF. The rearrangement joins TRBV28 to TRBJ1-5, with D maybe TRBD1 (5 bases). Trimming cost V 3 bases and J 0 bases, with 18 bases left between them. The CDR3 spans 18 residues. In germline, CDR1 is MDHEN, CDR2 SYDVKM. Combining the CDR3 with reference TRBV28 and TRBJ1-5 gives the whole variable domain DVKVTQSSRYLVKRTGEKVFLECVQDMDHENMFWYRQDPGLGLRLIYFSYDVKMKEKGDIPEGYSVSREKKERFSLILESASTNQTSMYLCASSFDRILKHSNQPQHFGDGTRLSIL.

This rearrangement joins TRBV12-3 or TRBV12-4 to TRBJ2-5; a weak D match, TRBD1 (5 bases). The CDR3 covers 13 residues. V shed 4 bases and J shed 5 bases, with 11 bases lying between them. The CDR3 DNA sequence: TGTGCCAGCAGTTGGGTGTGGGGCGAGACCCAGTACTTC. The encoded protein is CASSWVWGETQYF.

The chain employs TRBV14 and TRBJ2-7; tentative D call: TRBD1 (6 bases). The CDR3 covers 15 residues. Germline CDR1 SGHDN, CDR2 FVKESK. V was cut by 0 bases and J by 1 base, with 10 bases left in between. The CDR3 sequence is CASSQDRGFSYEQYF. CDR3 bases: TGTGCCAGCAGCCAAGACAGGGGATTTTCCTACGAGCAGTACTTC.

This chain connects TRBV3-1 (or the pseudogene TRBV3-2) to TRBJ2-5; D remains unclear. The germline CDR1 and CDR2 sequences are LGHDT and YNNKEL (reference sequence). V lost 4 bases, J lost 7 bases, and 13 bases lay in between. CDR3 length equals 13 residues. The CDR3 region has the DNA TGTGCCAGCAGCCCACGGTCCGCCCGGACCCAGTACTTC. Amino acids: CASSPRSARTQYF.

The V and J genes are TRBV7-2 and TRBJ2-7; D may be TRBD1 (6 bases). The V gene lost 5 bases and the J gene lost 0 bases, with 14 bases spanning the gap. This CDR3 comprises 15 residues. Germline V CDR1 and CDR2: SGHTA, FQGNSA. CDR3 coding DNA: TGTGCCAGCAGCCAGGGACAAGGGGGCTCCTACGAGCAGTACTTC. Amino acid sequence: CASSQGQGGSYEQYF.

The V gene is TRBV19, the J gene TRBJ1-2; D gene uncertain. V was cut by 8 bases and J by 6 bases, with 10 bases left in between. The germline gives CDR1 LNHDA, CDR2 SQIVND (reference sequence). There are 11 residues in the CDR3. In DNA, the CDR3 is TGTGCCAGTTGGAGGGATCATGGCTACACCTTC. It is translated as CASWRDHGYTF.

The chain employs TRBV9 and TRBJ2-3; a weak D match, TRBD2 (5 bases). In germline, CDR1 is SGDLS, CDR2 YYNGEE. Trimming left V 3 bases short and J 1 base short, with 24 bases between. This CDR3 has 19 residues. The CDR3 DNA sequence: TGTGCCAGCAGCGACACTCACGCTACTAGGTTCTCTGGCACAGATACGCAGTATTTT. This sequence encodes CASSDTHATRFSGTDTQYF.

This chain joins TRBV5-4 and TRBJ1-6; D is perhaps TRBD1 (6 bases). With 0 bases removed from V and 2 bases from J, the gap between germline ends came to 12 bases. Germline-derived CDR1 and CDR2 are SGHNT and YYREEE (reference sequence). The CDR3 has 17 amino acids. CDR3 in DNA: TGTGCCAGCAGCTTGGAGAGGGGGAGTGCCTATAATTCACCCCTCCACTTT. Residues: CASSLERGSAYNSPLHF.

The chain employs TRBV28 and TRBJ2-3; 7 positions agree with TRBD2. J was trimmed by 5 bases and V by 5 bases; bases with no gene match: 22. Germline V gene sequence: CDR1 MDHEN, CDR2 SYDVKM. The length of the CDR3 is 19 residues. The CDR3 here is CASSPQYLKAGDSGDTQYF. Written as DNA, the CDR3 is TGTGCCAGCAGTCCACAATACCTCAAGGCGGGGGATAGCGGAGATACGCAGTATTTT.

This chain connects TRBV3-1 (or the pseudogene TRBV3-2) to TRBJ2-3, with 7 bases identical to TRBD2. CDR1 LGHDT and CDR2 YNNKEL come from the germline V gene (reference sequence). The CDR3 has 15 amino acids. J was trimmed by 5 bases and V by 1 base; bases with no gene match: 6. The CDR3: CASSQGVIAGDTQYF. The CDR3 DNA is TGTGCCAGCAGCCAAGGGGTAATAGCGGGAGATACGCAGTATTTT.

The CDR3 DNA is TGTGCCAGCAGTCGCAGCGGACCCCCCTACGAGCAGTACTTC. This codes for CASSRSGPPYEQYF. The chain joins TRBV6-5 to TRBJ2-7, with a possible D match to TRBD2 (5 bases). CDR1 MNHEY and CDR2 SVGAGI come from the germline V gene. The CDR3 extends over 14 amino acids. The V and J ends lost 5 bases and 2 bases respectively, with 13 bases between them.

The rearrangement links TRBV27 to TRBJ2-1, with TRBD2 matching over 9 bases. Trimming took 3 bases from V and 4 from J; bases not matched to a gene: 7. CDR1 MNHEY and CDR2 SMNVEV come from the germline V gene (reference sequence). The CDR3 is 16 residues long. The CDR3 reads CASSLTGTSSYNEQFF. Here the CDR3 DNA reads TGTGCCAGCAGTTTGACCGGGACTAGCTCTTACAATGAGCAGTTCTTC.

V and J are TRBV4-1 and TRBJ1-2; TRBD1 might be the D (5 bases). V dropped 0 bases and J dropped 4 bases, with 18 bases sitting between them. Germline CDR1 and CDR2: MGHRA and YSYEKL. There are 17 residues in the CDR3. This CDR3 reads CASSQDPRAGRSYGYTF. Written as DNA, the CDR3 is TGCGCCAGCAGCCAAGATCCCAGGGCCGGTCGTAGCTATGGCTACACCTTC.

V and J are TRBV30 and TRBJ2-6; D is unclear. Trimming stripped 2 bases from V and 3 bases from J, with 5 bases between. The germline V gene has CDR1 GTSNPN and CDR2 SVGIG (reference sequence). This CDR3 region has 13 residues. CDR3 region: CAWSRFGANVLTF. In DNA, the CDR3 is TGTGCCTGGAGTCGGTTTGGGGCCAACGTCCTGACTTTC.